This entry lists 10 T cell receptor beta chains sequenced from one sample in a study of T cell repertoires in cytomegalovirus infection. TCRdb re-called the reads with MiXCR, one entry per CDR3 protein. The sample has 150,000 to 200,000 distinct CDR3 sequences, 25% to 30% seen once. The sequenced sample consisted of PBMCs. The receptors here all came from a human donor in good health (CMV status not recorded). Some clones in this sample may be carry-over from other donors' samples.

This chain uses TRBV5-5 with TRBJ1-2; D gene ambiguous. The CDR3 contains 13 residues. With 0 bases removed from V and 8 bases from J, the gap between germline ends came to 11 bases. In germline, CDR1 is SGHKS, CDR2 YYEKEE (reference sequence). The CDR3 protein is CASSLEMVEGYTF. The CDR3 DNA is TGTGCCAGCAGCTTGGAAATGGTAGAAGGCTACACCTTC.

This clonotype was picked up a small number of times. J is TRBJ1-1 and V is TRBV28; no firm D call. CDR3 size: 13 residues. V lost 7 bases and J 1 base, leaving 10 bases between the germline ends. Germline loops: CDR1 MDHEN, CDR2 SYDVKM. The CDR3 DNA reads TGTGCCAGCATCTACTCCGGGAACACTGAAGCTTTCTTT. Translating it yields CASIYSGNTEAFF. The complete variable domain, with remaining parts taken from reference TRBV28 and TRBJ1-1, reads DVKVTQSSRYLVKRTGEKVFLECVQDMDHENMFWYRQDPGLGLRLIYFSYDVKMKEKGDIPEGYSVSREKKERFSLILESASTNQTSMYLCASIYSGNTEAFFGQGTRLTVV.

This clonotype showed up just a few times. This chain uses TRBV7-8 with TRBJ1-1; the D is unclear. The CDR3 loop spans 14 amino acids. Trimming left V 0 bases short and J 1 base short, with 6 bases between. Per germline, CDR1 SGHVS and CDR2 FQNEAQ. CDR3 nucleotide sequence: TGTGCCAGCAGCTTAGCGAACAGGAACACTGAAGCTTTCTTT. The encoded protein is CASSLANRNTEAFF.

The table lists this clonotype with a few counts. The gene calls are TRBV5-1 and TRBJ2-2, with D hard to call. There are 15 residues in the CDR3. Trimming took 0 bases from V and 4 from J, leaving 10 bases between them. CDR1 is SGHRS and CDR2 is YFSETQ in the germline V gene. The CDR3 bases are TGCGCCAGCAGCTTGGAGGCTGGCGGCACCGGGGAGCTGTTTTTT. Its translation: CASSLEAGGTGELFF.

This chain uses TRBV6-2 or TRBV6-3 with TRBJ2-7; D gene ambiguous. The V and J ends lost 4 bases and 0 bases respectively, with 7 bases between them. Germline CDR1 is MNHEY and CDR2 is SVGEGT. The CDR3 consists of 13 residues. In nucleotides, the CDR3 is TGTGCCAGCAGTTGGGTGAGCTCCTACGAGCAGTACTTC. Encoded protein: CASSWVSSYEQYF.

The chain has TRBV12-3 or TRBV12-4 and TRBJ2-2; D is undetermined. The germline V and J ends were trimmed by 7 bases and 3 bases, with 15 bases remaining between them. This CDR3 region has 15 residues. The CDR3 loop is CASTRAFEDTGELFF. CDR3 in DNA: TGTGCCAGCACCCGGGCCTTTGAGGACACCGGGGAGCTGTTTTTT.

This chain connects TRBV19 to TRBJ2-1; tentatively, D is TRBD1 (6 bases). Trimming took off 7 bases at V and 6 bases at J, with 16 bases between the two ends. Germline CDR1 LNHDA, CDR2 SQIVND (reference sequence). This CDR3 is 14 amino acids long. DNA for the CDR3: TGTGCCAGTAAGTCAGCCGGGACAATCAATGAGCAGTTCTTC. Encoded protein: CASKSAGTINEQFF.

The sample holds a few counts of this clonotype. The genes are TRBV15 and TRBJ1-3; D is ambiguous. V was cut by 4 bases and J by 0 bases, with 7 bases left in between. Germline lookup yields CDR1 LNHNV and CDR2 YYDKDF (reference sequence). This CDR3 is built from 14 residues. The CDR3 sequence is CATSIGSSGNTIYF. In DNA form, the CDR3 reads TGTGCCACCAGCATTGGGAGCTCTGGAAACACCATATATTTT.

V and J are TRBV4-3 and TRBJ1-2; maybe TRBD1 (6 bases). The CDR3 loop spans 14 amino acids. The germline V and J ends were trimmed by 4 bases and 1 base, with 10 bases remaining between them. The germline gives CDR1 LGHNA, CDR2 YSLEER. The CDR3 coding sequence is TGCGCCAGCAGCCTTGGGACATTTAACTATGGCTACACCTTC. Its translation: CASSLGTFNYGYTF.

In its sample, this clonotype was seen a few times. The CDR3 loop is CASSLGEGKNSPLHF. DNA for the CDR3: TGTGCCAGCAGCTTAGGAGAGGGGAAGAATTCACCCCTCCACTTT. The rearrangement links TRBV7-9 to TRBJ1-6; D is perhaps TRBD1 (5 bases). CDR3 length: 15 residues. Per the germline V gene, CDR1 is SEHNR and CDR2 is FQNEAQ (reference sequence). Trimming pared 1 base from V and 7 bases from J, leaving 11 bases between.